A selection of T cell receptor beta chains follows, all from one sample in a study of OX40 agonist ivuxolimab in advanced cancers. Sequencing used immunoSEQ multiplex PCR; TCRdb keeps in-frame clones, though not all of them. The top ten hold approximately 4% of the sample, which has around 33,000 clones, around 90% seen once. The specimen was CD4+ or CD8+ T cells sorted from blood, collected in a trial of the OX40 agonist ivuxolimab. These receptors were obtained from an adult with an advanced solid tumor such as melanoma, head and neck, liver or kidney cancer. The CDR3 runs from the conserved cysteine through the conserved F or W. The D gene is left open where the match is weak. Clone size is given for some rows only: seen once, a few or many times, or a class if the clone is expanded.

j_call d_call v_call clone_size cdr3_aa cdr3_nt
TRBJ1-2 TRBD1 TRBV7-6 NA CASSQETGTGGSGYTF TGTGCCAGCAGCCAAGAGACCGGGACAGGGGGCTCTGGCTACACCTTC
TRBJ1-5 NA TRBV5-4 NA CASSLAGGNQPQHF TGTGCCAGCAGCTTGGCCGGGGGTAATCAGCCCCAGCATTTT
TRBJ1-1 NA TRBV19 NA CASRDTMNTEAFF TGTGCCAGTAGGGACACCATGAACACTGAAGCTTTCTTT
TRBJ2-7 TRBD1 TRBV5-8 NA CASSLRTGATYEQYF TGTGCCAGCAGCTTGCGGACAGGCGCCACCTACGAGCAGTACTTC
TRBJ1-1 NA TRBV6-5 NA CASGGPLGTEAFF TGTGCCAGCGGTGGCCCCCTGGGCACTGAAGCTTTCTTT
TRBJ2-1 NA TRBV10-3 once CAIQNGGEGNEQFF TGTGCCATCCAAAACGGGGGAGAGGGCAATGAGCAGTTCTTC
TRBJ2-2 NA TRBV15 NA CATSREAGTGELFF TGTGCCACCAGCAGAGAGGCAGGCACCGGGGAGCTGTTTTTT
TRBJ2-5 NA TRBV7-6 NA CASSLATETQYF TGTGCCAGCAGCTTAGCGACGGAGACCCAGTACTTC
TRBJ2-5 TRBD1 TRBV7-6 NA CASSQGQGGVGETQYF TGTGCCAGCAGCCAAGGACAGGGAGGTGTAGGAGAGACCCAGTACTTC
TRBJ1-1 NA TRBV28 NA CATTSNTEAFF TGTGCCACCACTTCCAACACTGAAGCTTTCTTT